This T cell receptor (beta chain) is from a study of control samples from healthy donors and cancer patients. V was cut by 5 bases and J by 6 bases, with 18 bases left in between. CDR3 length: 15 residues. The germline V gene has CDR1 SGHRS and CDR2 YFSETQ. The data were produced by immunoSEQ multiplex PCR, yet TCRdb's version contains in-frame clones alone and is incomplete. The sample consists of about 76,000 clones, under 90% of them appearing once. This clone was seen only once. The sequenced sample was PBMCs. The origin of this receptor is a woman between 45 and 65 years old with colorectal cancer. The V call is TRBV5-1, the J call TRBJ1-5, with D unresolved. The CDR3 protein is CASRPSLTSGQPQHF. CDR3 nucleotides: TGCGCCAGCAGACCGTCTTTGACCTCAGGTCAGCCCCAGCATTTT.